This T cell receptor beta chain was profiled in a study of T cell responses to AZD1222 COVID-19 vaccine. Study context: It was second doses at about 4 or about 12 weeks that were pooled. Study-wide points: Only a handful of AZD1222 recipients were seropositive at baseline. After two AZD1222 doses, spike-specific TCR breadth and depth rose versus day 0.

Repertoires were generated with immunoSEQ multiplex PCR, while TCRdb's copy carries only in-frame clones and drops some. This sample yields about 92,000 clones, of which about 89% are seen a single time; about 7.5% belongs to the top ten. V shed 4 bases and J 9 bases; nucleotides not matched to a gene: 10. This CDR3 spans 14 amino acids. The germline gives CDR1 SEHNR, CDR2 FQNEAQ (reference sequence). Points on this clone: Antigen specificity is unknown.

The sample in question was peripheral blood, obtained on day 0 of AZD1222 vaccination. This TCR was recovered from an adult in good health. The rearrangement uses TRBV7-9 and TRBJ2-7; 9 bases line up with TRBD1. This CDR3 reads CASSSEAQGAGQYF. The CDR3 region has the DNA TGTGCCAGCAGCTCGGAGGCACAGGGGGCTGGGCAGTACTTC.